A single sample gave rise to the 4 T cell receptor beta chains below, sequenced in a study of blood T cell repertoires in COVID-19. Sequencing used immunoSEQ multiplex PCR; TCRdb keeps in-frame clones, though not all of them. The sample records about 520,000 clones, 75% to 90% being singletons. Specimen: peripheral blood. The source is a human donor in a cohort sampled during active COVID-19.

This sequence joins TRBV30 and TRBJ1-5; no reliable D call. V shed 5 bases and J shed 0 bases, with 11 bases lying between them. Per the germline V gene, CDR1 is GTSNPN and CDR2 is SVGIG (reference sequence). The CDR3 has 14 amino acids. The CDR3 loop reads CAWSGRYSNQPQHF. The CDR3 nucleotides read TGTGCCTGGTCAGGCAGATATAGCAATCAGCCCCAGCATTTT.

CDR3 DNA: TGTGCCAGCAGCGTGGGTAGCCCTAGCACAGATACGCAGTATTTT. Protein sequence: CASSVGSPSTDTQYF. The chain is built from TRBV9 and TRBJ2-3; D is unclear. Trimming removed 2 bases from V and 0 bases from J, with 10 bases in between. Germline loops: CDR1 SGDLS, CDR2 YYNGEE. This CDR3 contains 15 residues.

This chain uses TRBV28 with TRBJ2-5, with 7 bases matching TRBD1. Unmatched junction bases numbered 6, after V lost 3 bases and J lost 5 bases. The germline gives CDR1 MDHEN, CDR2 SYDVKM. This CDR3 spans 14 amino acids. The CDR3 DNA sequence: TGTGCCAGCAGTTTGACAGGGAAAGGGGAGACCCAGTACTTC. It specifies CASSLTGKGETQYF.

The chain combines TRBV30 with TRBJ1-1; 8 bases align to TRBD1. Germline-derived CDR1 and CDR2 are GTSNPN and SVGIG (reference sequence). The CDR3 has 16 amino acids. J was trimmed by 5 bases and V by 5 bases; bases with no gene match: 16. For the CDR3, the DNA is TGTGCCTGGGTAATCCCCGGACAGGGTATAGGAACTGAAGCTTTCTTT. Protein sequence: CAWVIPGQGIGTEAFF.